One sample yielded the 9 T cell receptor beta chains listed below, sequenced in a study of identical twins. TCRdb passed the 5' RACE reads through MiXCR, listing each CDR3 protein once. The data contain 250,000 to 350,000 distinct CDR3 sequences, more than 8% of them seen just once; the ten biggest clones take up under 7.5%. The sample was also reused in another study, on yellow fever vaccine responses in identical twins.

The material sequenced was CD8+ T cells sorted from blood. The receptor set was obtained from a woman between 18 and 29 years old in good health.

The chain couples TRBV20-1 to TRBJ2-2, with TRBD2 identical over 11 bases. The CDR3 loop spans 14 amino acids. Germline CDR1 is DFQATT and CDR2 is SNEGSKA (reference sequence). J lost 6 bases, V lost 7 bases, and 7 bases had no gene match. CDR3 in DNA: TGCAGTGTGGTTACTAGCGGGAGTCCCGGGGAGCTGTTTTTT. Encoded protein: CSVVTSGSPGELFF.

This clonotype was detected ten times or more. V gene TRBV4-2 combines with J gene TRBJ2-7; 8 bases are a match to TRBD2. Trimming took 1 base from V and 2 from J; bases not matched to a gene: 4. This CDR3 is built from 15 residues. The germline CDR1 and CDR2 sequences are LGHNA and YNFKEQ. The CDR3 coding sequence is TGTGCCAGCAGCCAAGGAACTAGCGGAGCCTACGAGCAGTACTTC. As protein: CASSQGTSGAYEQYF.

This chain uses TRBV27 with TRBJ2-2; TRBD2 aligns across 12 bases. In germline, CDR1 is MNHEY, CDR2 SMNVEV (reference sequence). The CDR3 is 16 residues long. V gave up 6 bases and J gave up 1 base; unmatched junction bases: 3. Here the CDR3 reads CASRGGLAGNTGELFF. The DNA for the CDR3 is TGTGCCAGCAGGGGGGGACTAGCGGGGAACACCGGGGAGCTGTTTTTT.

This clonotype was seen ten or more times. The chain links TRBV29-1 to TRBJ2-2; tentative D call: TRBD2 (5 bases). The V gene lost 8 bases and the J gene lost 4 bases, with 11 bases spanning the gap. The CDR3 extends over 12 amino acids. Germline values: CDR1 SQVTM, CDR2 ANQGSEA. This chain's CDR3 is CSSMEATGELFF. Written as DNA, the CDR3 is TGCAGCTCGATGGAGGCCACCGGGGAGCTGTTTTTT.

J is TRBJ2-5 and V is TRBV27; a possible D gene is TRBD1 (6 bases). Germline CDR1 is MNHEY and CDR2 is SMNVEV (reference sequence). The length of the CDR3 is 17 residues. V was cut by 3 bases and J by 1 base, with 18 bases left in between. The CDR3 sequence is CASSFHWTEPFQETQYF. CDR3 sequence (DNA): TGTGCCAGCAGTTTCCACTGGACAGAGCCCTTCCAAGAGACCCAGTACTTC.

The V gene is TRBV6-1, the J gene TRBJ1-4; D gene ambiguous. Trimming removed 6 bases at V and 5 bases at J, with 10 bases between. CDR3 length equals 13 residues. Germline V gene sequence: CDR1 MNHNS, CDR2 SASEGT. DNA of the CDR3: TGTGCCAGCAGGGGAGTTTGGAATGAAAAACTGTTTTTT. Translation: CASRGVWNEKLFF.

At least ten counts were recorded for this clonotype. The chain combines TRBV12-3 or TRBV12-4 with TRBJ1-5; D call uncertain. This CDR3 contains 14 residues. V dropped 5 bases and J dropped 5 bases, with 13 bases sitting between them. The CDR3 nucleotides are TGTGCCAGCAGTGGTCGTGGCAAGGATCAGCCCCAGCATTTT. It yields the protein CASSGRGKDQPQHF.

This clonotype has ten or more counts. This sequence joins TRBV6-1 and TRBJ2-5; 11 bases are a match to TRBD2. The CDR3 totals 15 residues. Germline V gene sequence: CDR1 MNHNS, CDR2 SASEGT. V lost 4 bases, J lost 0 bases, and 1 base stayed unmatched. The CDR3 sequence is CASSGLAGNQETQYF. DNA for the CDR3: TGTGCCAGCAGTGGACTAGCGGGGAACCAAGAGACCCAGTACTTC.

This clonotype showed up just a few times. The rearrangement uses TRBV30 and TRBJ2-7; 10 bases map to TRBD2. V trimming: 3 bases; J trimming: 3 bases; junction bases outside the gene matches: 5. The CDR3 length is 14 residues. Germline assignment: CDR1 GTSNPN and CDR2 SVGIG (reference sequence). The CDR3 coding sequence is TGTGCCTGGAGCCTATTAGCGGGAGGCTACGAGCAGTACTTC. Protein: CAWSLLAGGYEQYF.